This T cell receptor (beta chain) came from a study of T-cell memory formation after mild COVID-19. This clonotype appeared a few times. TCRdb recomputed calls from the 5' RACE reads with MiXCR, one row per CDR3 protein. The data hold about 320,000 distinct CDR3 sequences, with 14% observed a single time. This clonotype was sampled from a man aged 18 to 29 who had mild COVID-19 (a few samples of this study predate the infection). Cell type and time point are not known. What was sequenced was PBMCs or a T cell subset sorted from them (not recorded which).

The CDR3 DNA sequence: TGTGCCAGCAGCACATACACAGATACGCAGTATTTT. This gives the protein CASSTYTDTQYF. The rearrangement uses TRBV7-2 and TRBJ2-3; D uncertain. The CDR3 has 12 residues. CDR1 and CDR2 (germline): SGHTA, FQGNSA. Trimming shortened V by 5 bases and J by 2 bases, and 5 bases separated the two germline ends.